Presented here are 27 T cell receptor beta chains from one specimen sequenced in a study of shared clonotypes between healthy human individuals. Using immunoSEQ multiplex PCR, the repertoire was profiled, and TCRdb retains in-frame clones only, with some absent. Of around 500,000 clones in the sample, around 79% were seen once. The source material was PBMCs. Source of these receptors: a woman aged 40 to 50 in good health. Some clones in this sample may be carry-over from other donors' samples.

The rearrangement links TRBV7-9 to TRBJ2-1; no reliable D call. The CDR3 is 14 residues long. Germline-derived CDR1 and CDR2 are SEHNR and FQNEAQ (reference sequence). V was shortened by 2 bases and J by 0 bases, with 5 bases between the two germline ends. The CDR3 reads CASSLSTSYNEQFF. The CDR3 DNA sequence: TGTGCCAGCAGCTTATCCACCTCCTACAATGAGCAGTTCTTC.

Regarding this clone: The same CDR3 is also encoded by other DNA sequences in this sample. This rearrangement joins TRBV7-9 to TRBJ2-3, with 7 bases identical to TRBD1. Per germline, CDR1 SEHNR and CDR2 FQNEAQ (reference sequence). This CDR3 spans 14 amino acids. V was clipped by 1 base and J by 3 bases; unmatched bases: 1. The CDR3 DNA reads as TGTGCCAGCAGCTTAGAACAGGGGACAGATACGCAGTATTTT. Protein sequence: CASSLEQGTDTQYF.

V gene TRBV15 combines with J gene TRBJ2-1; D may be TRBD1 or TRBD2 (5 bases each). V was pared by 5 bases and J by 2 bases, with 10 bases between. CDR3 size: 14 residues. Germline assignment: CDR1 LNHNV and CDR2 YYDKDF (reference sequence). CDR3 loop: CATSAGSTYNEQFF. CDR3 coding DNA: TGTGCCACCAGCGCAGGGAGTACCTACAATGAGCAGTTCTTC.

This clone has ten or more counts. CDR3 loop: CASTLTGQGGEDTQYF. As DNA, the CDR3 is TGTGCCAGCACTCTAACGGGACAGGGGGGCGAGGATACGCAGTATTTT. The chain employs TRBV6-6 and TRBJ2-3; 11 nucleotides match TRBD1. In germline, CDR1 is MNHNY, CDR2 SVGAGI (reference sequence). The CDR3 is 16 amino acids. After removal of 7 bases from V and 6 bases from J, the junction contained 12 bases not matched to a gene.

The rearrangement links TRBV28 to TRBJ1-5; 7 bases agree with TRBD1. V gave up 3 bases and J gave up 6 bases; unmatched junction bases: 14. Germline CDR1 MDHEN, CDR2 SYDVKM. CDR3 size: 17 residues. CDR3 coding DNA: TGTGCCAGCAGTTTGGGGAGGGGGCCGAAATTTAGTCAGCCCCAGCATTTT. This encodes CASSLGRGPKFSQPQHF.

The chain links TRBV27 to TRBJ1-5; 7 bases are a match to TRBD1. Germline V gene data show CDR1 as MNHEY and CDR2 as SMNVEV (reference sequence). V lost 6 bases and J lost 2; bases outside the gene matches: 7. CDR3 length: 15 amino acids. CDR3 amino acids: CASRPTGMGNQPQHF. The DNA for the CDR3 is TGTGCCAGCAGACCGACAGGGATGGGCAATCAGCCCCAGCATTTT.

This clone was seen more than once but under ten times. The CDR3 DNA sequence: TGTGCCAGCGATTACCGGGACCTGAACACTGAAGCTTTCTTT. This encodes CASDYRDLNTEAFF. This chain uses TRBV21-1 with TRBJ1-1. TRBV21-1 is deemed a pseudogene. This CDR3 contains 14 residues.

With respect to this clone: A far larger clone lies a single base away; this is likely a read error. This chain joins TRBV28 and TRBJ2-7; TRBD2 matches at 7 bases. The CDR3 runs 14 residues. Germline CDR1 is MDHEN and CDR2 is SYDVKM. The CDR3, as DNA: TGTGCCGGCAGTTTCCTAGCGGCAACCTACGAGCAGTACTTC. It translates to CAGSFLAATYEQYF.

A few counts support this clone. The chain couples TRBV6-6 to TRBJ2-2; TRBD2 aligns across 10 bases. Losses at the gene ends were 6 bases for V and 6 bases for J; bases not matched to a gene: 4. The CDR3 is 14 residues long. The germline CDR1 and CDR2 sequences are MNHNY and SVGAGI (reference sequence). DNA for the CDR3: TGTGCCAGCAGGCTAGCGGGAGACGCCGGGGAGCTGTTTTTT. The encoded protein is CASRLAGDAGELFF.

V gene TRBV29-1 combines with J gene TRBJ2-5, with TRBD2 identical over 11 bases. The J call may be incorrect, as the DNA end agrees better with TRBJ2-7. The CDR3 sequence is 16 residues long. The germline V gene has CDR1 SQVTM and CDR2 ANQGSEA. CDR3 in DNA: TGCAGCGTTGAAGGGGAAGTAGGGACTAGCGGCTACGAGCAGTACTTC. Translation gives CSVEGEVGTSGYEQYF.

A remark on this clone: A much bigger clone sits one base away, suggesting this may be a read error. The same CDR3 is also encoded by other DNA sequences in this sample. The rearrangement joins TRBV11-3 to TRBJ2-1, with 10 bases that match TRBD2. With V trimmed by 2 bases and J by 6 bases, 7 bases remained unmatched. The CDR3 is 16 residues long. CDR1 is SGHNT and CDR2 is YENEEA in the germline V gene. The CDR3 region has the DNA TGTGCCAGCAGCTTAAAGGGGCTAGCGGGAGTCAATGAGCAGTTCTTC. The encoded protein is CASSLKGLAGVNEQFF.

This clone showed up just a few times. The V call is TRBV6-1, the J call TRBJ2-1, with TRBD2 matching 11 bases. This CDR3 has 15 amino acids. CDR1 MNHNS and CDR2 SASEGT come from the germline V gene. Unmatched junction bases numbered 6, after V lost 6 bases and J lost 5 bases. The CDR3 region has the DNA TGTGCCAGCAGCCTACTAGCGGGAGTAAACAATGAGCAGTTCTTC. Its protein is CASSLLAGVNNEQFF.

In nucleotides, the CDR3 is TGCGCCAGCAGCCAAGATGGGAGGCCTCCATCCTACGAGCAGTACTTC. Encoded protein: CASSQDGRPPSYEQYF. V is TRBV4-1 and J is TRBJ2-7, with D possibly TRBD2 on 6 matching bases. Trimming stripped 0 bases from V and 1 base from J, with 13 bases between. Germline V gene sequence: CDR1 MGHRA, CDR2 YSYEKL. The CDR3 is 16 residues long.

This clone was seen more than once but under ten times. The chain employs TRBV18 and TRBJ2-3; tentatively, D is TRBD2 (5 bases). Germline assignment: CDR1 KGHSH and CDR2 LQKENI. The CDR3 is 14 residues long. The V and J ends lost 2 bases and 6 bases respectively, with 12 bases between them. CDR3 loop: CASSPTGFRDTQYF. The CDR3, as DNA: TGTGCCAGCTCACCAACGGGGTTCCGGGATACGCAGTATTTT.

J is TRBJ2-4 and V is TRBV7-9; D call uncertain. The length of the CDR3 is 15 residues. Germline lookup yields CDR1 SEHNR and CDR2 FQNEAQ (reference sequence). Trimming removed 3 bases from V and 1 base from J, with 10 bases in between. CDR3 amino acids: CASSLAQTAKNIQYF. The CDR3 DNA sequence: TGTGCCAGCAGCTTGGCCCAGACGGCCAAAAACATTCAGTACTTC.

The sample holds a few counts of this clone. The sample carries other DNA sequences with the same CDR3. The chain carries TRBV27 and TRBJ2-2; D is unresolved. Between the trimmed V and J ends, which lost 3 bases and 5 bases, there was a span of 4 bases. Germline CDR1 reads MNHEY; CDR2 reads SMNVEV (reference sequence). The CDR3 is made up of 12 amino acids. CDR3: CASSFRTGELFF. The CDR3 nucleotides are TGTGCCAGCAGTTTTCGTACCGGGGAGCTGTTTTTT.

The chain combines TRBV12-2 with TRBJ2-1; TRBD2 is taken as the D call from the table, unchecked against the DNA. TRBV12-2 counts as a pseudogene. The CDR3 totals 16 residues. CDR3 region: CASRLAKGRPGNEQFF. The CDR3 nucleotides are TGTGCAAGTCGCTTAGCGAAGGGAAGGCCGGGGAATGAGCAGTTCTTC.

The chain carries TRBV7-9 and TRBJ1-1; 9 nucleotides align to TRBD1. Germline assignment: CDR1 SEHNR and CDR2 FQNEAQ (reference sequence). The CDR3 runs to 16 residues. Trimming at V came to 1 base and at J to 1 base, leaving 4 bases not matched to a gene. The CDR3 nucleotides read TGTGCCAGCAGCTTAGGAACAGGGGGCTCGAACACTGAAGCTTTCTTT. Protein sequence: CASSLGTGGSNTEAFF. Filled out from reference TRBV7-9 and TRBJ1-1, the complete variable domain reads DTGVSQNPRHKITKRGQNVTFRCDPISEHNRLYWYRQTLGQGPEFLTYFQNEAQLEKSRLLSDRFSAERPKGSFSTLEIQRTEQGDSAMYLCASSLGTGGSNTEAFFGQGTRLTVV.

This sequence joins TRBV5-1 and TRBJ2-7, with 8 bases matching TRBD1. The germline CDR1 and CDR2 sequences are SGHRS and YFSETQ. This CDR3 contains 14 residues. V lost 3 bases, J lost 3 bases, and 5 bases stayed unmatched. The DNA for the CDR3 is TGCGCCAGCAGCTCTAACGACAGGGGCTACGAGCAGTACTTC. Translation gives CASSSNDRGYEQYF. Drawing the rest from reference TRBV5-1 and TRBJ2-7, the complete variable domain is KAGVTQTPRYLIKTRGQQVTLSCSPISGHRSVSWYQQTPGQGLQFLFEYFSETQRNKGNFPGRFSGRQFSNSRSEMNVSTLELGDSALYLCASSSNDRGYEQYFGPGTRLTVT.

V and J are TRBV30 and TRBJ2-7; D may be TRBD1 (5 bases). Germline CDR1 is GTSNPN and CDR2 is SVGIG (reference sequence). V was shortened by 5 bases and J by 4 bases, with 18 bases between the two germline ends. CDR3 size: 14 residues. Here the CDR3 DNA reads TGTGCCTGGGCCCCCCAAACAGGTGTGTACGAGCAGTACTTC. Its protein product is CAWAPQTGVYEQYF.

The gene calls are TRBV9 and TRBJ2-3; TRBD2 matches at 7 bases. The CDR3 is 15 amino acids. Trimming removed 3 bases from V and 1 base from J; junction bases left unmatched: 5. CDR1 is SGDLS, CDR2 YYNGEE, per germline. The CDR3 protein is CASSASGDRTDTQYF. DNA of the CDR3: TGTGCCAGCAGCGCAAGCGGGGATCGCACAGATACGCAGTATTTT.

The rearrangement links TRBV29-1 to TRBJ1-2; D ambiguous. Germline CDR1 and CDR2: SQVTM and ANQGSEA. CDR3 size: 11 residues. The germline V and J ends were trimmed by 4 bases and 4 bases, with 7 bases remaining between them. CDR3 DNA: TGCAGCGTTGCGCAGACCTATGGCTACACCTTC. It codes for CSVAQTYGYTF.

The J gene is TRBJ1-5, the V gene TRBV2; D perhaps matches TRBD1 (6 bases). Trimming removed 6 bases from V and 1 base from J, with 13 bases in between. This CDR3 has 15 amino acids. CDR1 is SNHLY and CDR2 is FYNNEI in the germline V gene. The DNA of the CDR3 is TGTGCCAGCAGGGACAGCTCCCTCAGCAATCAGCCCCAGCATTTT. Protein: CASRDSSLSNQPQHF.

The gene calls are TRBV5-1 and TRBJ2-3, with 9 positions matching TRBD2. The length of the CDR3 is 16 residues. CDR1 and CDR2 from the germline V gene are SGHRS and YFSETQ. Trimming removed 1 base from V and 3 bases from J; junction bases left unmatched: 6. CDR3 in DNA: TGCGCCAGCAGCTTGTCGGTTAGCGGGAGTACAGATACGCAGTATTTT. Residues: CASSLSVSGSTDTQYF.

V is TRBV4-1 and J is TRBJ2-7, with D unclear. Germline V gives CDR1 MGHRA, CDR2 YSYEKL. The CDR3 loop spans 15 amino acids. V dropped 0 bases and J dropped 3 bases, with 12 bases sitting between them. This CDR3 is CASSQESERRYEQYF. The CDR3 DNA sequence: TGCGCCAGCAGCCAAGAAAGCGAGCGACGCTACGAGCAGTACTTC.

CDR3 protein: CASRPLMRTSGSDEQYF. As DNA, the CDR3 is TGTGCAAGTCGCCCCCTAATGCGGACTAGCGGGAGCGACGAGCAGTACTTC. The chain carries TRBV12-2 and TRBJ2-7; TRBD2 is the table's D call, not checked against the DNA. TRBV12-2 is flagged as a pseudogene. The CDR3 consists of 17 residues.

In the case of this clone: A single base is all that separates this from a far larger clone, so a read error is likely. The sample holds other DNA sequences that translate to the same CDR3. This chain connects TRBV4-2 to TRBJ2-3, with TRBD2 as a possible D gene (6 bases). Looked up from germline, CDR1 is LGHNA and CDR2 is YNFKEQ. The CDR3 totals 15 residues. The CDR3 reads CASSPGLTDADTQYF. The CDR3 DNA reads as TGTGCCAGCAGCCCCGGACTAACAGACGCAGATACGCAGTATTTC.